These 12 T cell receptor beta chains originate from one sample sequenced in a study of shared clonotypes between healthy human individuals. Only in-frame clones appear in the TCRdb table, and some are missing; sequencing was by immunoSEQ multiplex PCR. This sample has 1.6 million or so clones; around 98.5% occur once, and the top ten carry 0.36%. The sample taken for sequencing was naive CD4+ T cells sorted from blood. The subset: CD45RA+ positively selected. All receptors come from a man aged 30 to 45 in good health.

The gene calls are TRBV7-3 and TRBJ2-1; 9 bases align to TRBD2. CDR3 length equals 17 residues. J was trimmed by 5 bases and V by 5 bases; bases with no gene match: 13. Germline CDR1 SGHTA, CDR2 FQGTGA. The CDR3 sequence: CASSAMGAGGGHNEQFF. DNA for the CDR3: TGTGCCAGCAGCGCCATGGGAGCGGGAGGTGGTCACAATGAGCAGTTCTTC.

The genes are TRBV28 and TRBJ2-3, with D maybe TRBD2 (5 bases). V was cut by 8 bases and J by 0 bases, with 15 bases left in between. The CDR3 is 15 amino acids. Germline V gene lookup returns CDR1 MDHEN and CDR2 SYDVKM. The CDR3 sequence: CASSTVGGSTDTQYF. As DNA, the CDR3 is TGTGCCAGCTCTACTGTGGGCGGGAGCACAGATACGCAGTATTTT.

On this clone: Different DNA sequences within this sample yield the same CDR3. The V call is TRBV7-9, the J call TRBJ1-5; 7 bases agree with TRBD1. Per germline, CDR1 SEHNR and CDR2 FQNEAQ (reference sequence). The ends lost 5 bases at V and 0 bases at J; junction bases unmatched: 4. The length of the CDR3 is 15 residues. This chain's CDR3 is CASSLGTASNQPQHF. In nucleotides, the CDR3 is TGTGCCAGCAGCCTCGGGACAGCTAGCAATCAGCCCCAGCATTTT.

This chain links TRBV13 with TRBJ1-1; D possibly corresponds to TRBD1 (6 bases). From germline, CDR1 is PRHDT and CDR2 FYEKMQ (reference sequence). CDR3 length: 18 amino acids. The ends were cut back, 2 bases at V and 0 bases at J, with 19 bases in the middle. The CDR3 DNA follows: TGTGCCAGCAGCTTACGGCAGGGGTTGGGGCTAATGAACACTGAAGCTTTCTTT. It codes for CASSLRQGLGLMNTEAFF.

This chain connects TRBV19 to TRBJ1-5, with D possibly being TRBD1 (5 bases). The CDR3 loop spans 14 amino acids. The ends were cut back, 4 bases at V and 6 bases at J, with 13 bases in the middle. The V gene's germline CDR1 is LNHDA and CDR2 SQIVND (reference sequence). CDR3 sequence (DNA): TGTGCCAGTAGTACTCACAGGACCCGTCAGCCCCAGCATTTT. This codes for CASSTHRTRQPQHF. Supplemented by reference TRBV19 and TRBJ1-5, the full variable domain reads DGGITQSPKYLFRKEGQNVTLSCEQNLNHDAMYWYRQDPGQGLRLIYYSQIVNDFQKGDIAEGYSVSREKKESFPLTVTSAQKNPTAFYLCASSTHRTRQPQHFGDGTRLSIL.

The chain is built from TRBV2 and TRBJ2-7; 9 nucleotides agree with TRBD1. The CDR3 contains 15 residues. Germline-derived CDR1 and CDR2 are SNHLY and FYNNEI. The V and J ends lost 2 bases and 6 bases, in that order; junction bases with no gene match: 8. The CDR3 DNA reads as TGTGCCAGCAGTGAATCATGGGACAGGGTAGGCGAGCAGTACTTC. It translates to CASSESWDRVGEQYF.

V and J are TRBV30 and TRBJ1-4; weak D call: TRBD1 (6 bases). V was clipped by 2 bases and J by 8 bases, with 15 bases between them. CDR1 and CDR2 (germline): GTSNPN, SVGIG (reference sequence). There are 14 residues in the CDR3. The DNA of the CDR3 is TGTGCCTGGAGTCGACAGGATTTGAGAGAAAAACTGTTTTTT. Translated: CAWSRQDLREKLFF.

Regarding this clone: Other DNA sequences in the sample encode the same CDR3. The chain recombines TRBV4-2 with TRBJ1-2, with TRBD1 matching 9 bases. Per germline, CDR1 LGHNA and CDR2 YNFKEQ. This CDR3 spans 15 amino acids. The V gene end was trimmed by 2 bases and the J gene end by 5 bases; junction bases not matched to a gene: 6. CDR3 DNA sequence: TGTGCCAGCAGCCAACCCGGACAGGGGAATTATGGCTACACCTTC. It specifies CASSQPGQGNYGYTF.

The V and J genes are TRBV15 and TRBJ2-1, with TRBD2 identical over 8 bases. Looked up from germline, CDR1 is LNHNV and CDR2 is YYDKDF (reference sequence). The junction had 13 bases not matched to a gene; V was cut back by 0 bases and J by 12 bases. CDR3 size: 16 residues. CDR3: CATSRDLAGIRSVQFF. The CDR3 nucleotides read TGTGCCACCAGCAGAGACCTAGCGGGCATTCGGAGTGTGCAGTTCTTC.

The count of this clone is one. The CDR3 DNA sequence: TGTGCCACCAGCAGAGAGGGACTAGCGGCCCTCACCGAGCAGTTCTTC. This codes for CATSREGLAALTEQFF. The chain carries TRBV15 and TRBJ2-1; 11 nucleotides match TRBD2. V dropped 0 bases and J dropped 10; count of bases not matched to a gene: 8. The CDR3 length is 16 residues. The V gene's germline CDR1 is LNHNV and CDR2 YYDKDF (reference sequence).

CDR3 in amino acids: CASSPMDRGMLAEAFF. DNA for the CDR3: TGTGCCAGCTCACCAATGGACAGGGGGATGCTTGCTGAAGCTTTCTTT. The rearrangement joins TRBV18 to TRBJ1-1; 10 bases line up with TRBD1. The V gene's germline CDR1 is KGHSH and CDR2 LQKENI. V lost 2 bases, J lost 6 bases, and 9 bases stayed unmatched. There are 16 residues in the CDR3.

J is TRBJ2-3 and V is TRBV11-2, with 9 bases aligning to TRBD1. This CDR3 comprises 16 residues. With 3 bases clipped from V and 5 bases from J, the junction kept 9 bases outside the gene matches. Looked up from germline, CDR1 is SGHAT and CDR2 is FQNNGV. CDR3 in amino acids: CASSFRTGGAVDTQYF. The CDR3 DNA is TGTGCCAGCAGCTTCAGAACAGGGGGCGCCGTAGATACGCAGTATTTT.